This TCR beta chain was sequenced during a study of vaccination and CD4 T cells after COVID-19. This CDR3 region has 14 residues. Trimming took off 6 bases at V and 3 bases at J, with 14 bases between the two ends. The V gene's germline CDR1 is MNHEY and CDR2 SVGEGT. The treatment: roughly 10-day PBMC culture with coronavirus spike peptide pools or control peptides (ViraFEST assay). This clonotype has a handful of counts. The antigen remains undetermined. The study sequenced cultured CD4+ T cell DNA using the Oncomine TCR Beta short-read assay. The genomic DNA was obtained from cultured CD4+ T cells by extraction with the QIAamp micro DNA kit. TCRdb recomputed calls from the PCR reads with MiXCR, one row per CDR3 protein. This sample carries about 11,000 distinct CDR3 sequences, about half of them seen once, and the ten largest clones take about 8.9%.

Specimen: CD4+ T cells from blood, cultured in vitro. The chain joins TRBV6-2 or TRBV6-3 to TRBJ1-2; a weak D match, TRBD1 (5 bases). The sequence was collected from a human donor who had recovered from COVID-19. CDR3 residues: CASRNDGADYGYTF. DNA of the CDR3: TGTGCCAGCAGAAACGACGGGGCCGACTATGGCTACACCTTC.